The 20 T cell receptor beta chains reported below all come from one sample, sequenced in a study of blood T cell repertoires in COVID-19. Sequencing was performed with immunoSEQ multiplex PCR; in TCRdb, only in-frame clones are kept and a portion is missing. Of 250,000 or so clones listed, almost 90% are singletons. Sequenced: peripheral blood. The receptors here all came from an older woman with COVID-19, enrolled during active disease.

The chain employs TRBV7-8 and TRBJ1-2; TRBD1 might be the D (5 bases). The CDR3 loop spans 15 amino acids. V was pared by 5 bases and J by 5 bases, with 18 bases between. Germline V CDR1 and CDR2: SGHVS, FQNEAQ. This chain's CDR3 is CASSQRDSFGYGYTF. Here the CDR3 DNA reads TGTGCCAGCAGCCAAAGAGACAGTTTCGGGTATGGCTACACCTTC. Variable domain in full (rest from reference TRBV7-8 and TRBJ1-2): GAGVSQSPRYKVAKRGQDVALRCDPISGHVSLFWYQQALGQGPEFLTYFQNEAQLDKSGLPSDRFFAERPEGSVSTLKIQRTQQEDSAVYLCASSQRDSFGYGYTFGSGTRLTVV.

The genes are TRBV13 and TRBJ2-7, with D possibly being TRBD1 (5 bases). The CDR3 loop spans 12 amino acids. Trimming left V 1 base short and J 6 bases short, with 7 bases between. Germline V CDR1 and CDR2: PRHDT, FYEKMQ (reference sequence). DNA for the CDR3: TGTGCCAGCAGCTTAGAAGGGGTCGAGCAGTACTTC. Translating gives CASSLEGVEQYF. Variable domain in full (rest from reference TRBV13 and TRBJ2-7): AAGVIQSPRHLIKEKRETATLKCYPIPRHDTVYWYQQGPGQDPQFLISFYEKMQSDKGSIPDRFSAQQFSDYHSELNMSSLELGDSALYFCASSLEGVEQYFGPGTRLTVT.

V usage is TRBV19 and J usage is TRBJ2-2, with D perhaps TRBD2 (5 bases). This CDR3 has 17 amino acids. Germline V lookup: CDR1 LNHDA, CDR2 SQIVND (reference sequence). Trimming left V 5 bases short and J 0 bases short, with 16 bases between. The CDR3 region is CASSLRGGRTNTGELFF. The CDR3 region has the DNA TGTGCCAGTAGTCTGAGAGGAGGCAGGACGAACACCGGGGAGCTGTTTTTT. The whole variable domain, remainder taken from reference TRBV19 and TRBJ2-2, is DGGITQSPKYLFRKEGQNVTLSCEQNLNHDAMYWYRQDPGQGLRLIYYSQIVNDFQKGDIAEGYSVSREKKESFPLTVTSAQKNPTAFYLCASSLRGGRTNTGELFFGEGSRLTVL.

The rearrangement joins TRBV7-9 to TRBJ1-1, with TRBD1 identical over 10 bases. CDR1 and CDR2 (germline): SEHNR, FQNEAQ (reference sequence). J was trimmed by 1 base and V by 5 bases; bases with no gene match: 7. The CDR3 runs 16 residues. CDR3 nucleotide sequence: TGTGCCAGCAGCCCCCCCCGGACAGGGGGGAACACTGAAGCTTTCTTT. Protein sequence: CASSPPRTGGNTEAFF.

In nucleotides, the CDR3 is TGTGCCAGCAGCCAGGGGGCAGTGAACACTGAAGCTTTCTTT. Its translation: CASSQGAVNTEAFF. The chain carries TRBV7-9 and TRBJ1-1; 8 nucleotides line up with TRBD1. CDR1 SEHNR and CDR2 FQNEAQ come from the germline V gene (reference sequence). The CDR3 is made up of 14 amino acids. Unmatched junction bases numbered 2, after V lost 5 bases and J lost 0 bases.

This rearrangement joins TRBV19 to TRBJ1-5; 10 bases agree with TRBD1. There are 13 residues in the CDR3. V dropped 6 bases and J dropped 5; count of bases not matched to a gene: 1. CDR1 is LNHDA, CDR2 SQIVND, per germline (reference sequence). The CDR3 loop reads CASRGQGYQPQHF. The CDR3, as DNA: TGTGCCAGTAGGGGACAGGGGTATCAGCCCCAGCATTTT.

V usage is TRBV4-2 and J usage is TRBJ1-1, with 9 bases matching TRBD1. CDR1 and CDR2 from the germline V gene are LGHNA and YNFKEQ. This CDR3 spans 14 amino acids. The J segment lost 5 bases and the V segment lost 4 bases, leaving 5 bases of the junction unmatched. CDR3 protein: CASSRTGVGTEAFF. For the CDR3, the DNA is TGTGCCAGCAGCCGGACAGGGGTTGGGACTGAAGCTTTCTTT.

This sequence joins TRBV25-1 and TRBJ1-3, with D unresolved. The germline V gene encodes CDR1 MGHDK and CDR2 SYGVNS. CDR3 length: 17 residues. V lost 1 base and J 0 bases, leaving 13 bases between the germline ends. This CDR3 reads CASSEFGGISSGNTIYF. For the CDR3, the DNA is TGTGCCAGCAGTGAATTTGGAGGGATATCCTCTGGAAACACCATATATTTT.

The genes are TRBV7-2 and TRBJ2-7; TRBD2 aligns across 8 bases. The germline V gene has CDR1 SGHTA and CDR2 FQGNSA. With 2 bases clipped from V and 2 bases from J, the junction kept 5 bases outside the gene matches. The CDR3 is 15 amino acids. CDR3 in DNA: TGTGCCAGCAGCTTAATGGTCGGGGGGGCCTACGAGCAGTACTTC. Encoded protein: CASSLMVGGAYEQYF.

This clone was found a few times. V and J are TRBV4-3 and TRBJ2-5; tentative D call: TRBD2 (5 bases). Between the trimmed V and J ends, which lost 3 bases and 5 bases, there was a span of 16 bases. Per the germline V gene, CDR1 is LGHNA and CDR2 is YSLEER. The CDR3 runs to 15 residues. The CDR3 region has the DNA TGCGCCAGCAGCCATAGTCATTTATTAGCGGAGACCCAGTACTTC. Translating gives CASSHSHLLAETQYF.

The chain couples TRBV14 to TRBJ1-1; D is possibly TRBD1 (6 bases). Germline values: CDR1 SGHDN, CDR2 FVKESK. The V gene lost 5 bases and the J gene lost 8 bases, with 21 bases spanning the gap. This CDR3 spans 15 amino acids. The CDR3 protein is CASSSSSTGTEEAFF. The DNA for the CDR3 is TGTGCCAGCAGCTCAAGTTCAACAGGGACCGAGGAAGCTTTCTTT.

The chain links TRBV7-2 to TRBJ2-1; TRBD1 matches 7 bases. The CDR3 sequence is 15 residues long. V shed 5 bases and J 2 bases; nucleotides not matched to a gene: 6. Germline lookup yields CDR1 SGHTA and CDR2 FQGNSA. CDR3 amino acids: CASSLDRTTYNEQFF. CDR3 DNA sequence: TGTGCCAGCAGCCTGGACAGGACCACCTACAATGAGCAGTTCTTC.

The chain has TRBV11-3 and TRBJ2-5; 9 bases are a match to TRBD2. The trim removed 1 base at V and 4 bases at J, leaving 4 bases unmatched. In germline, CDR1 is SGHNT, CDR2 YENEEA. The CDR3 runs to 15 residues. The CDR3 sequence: CASSLGGLATETQYF. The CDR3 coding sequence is TGTGCCAGCAGCTTAGGAGGACTAGCGACAGAGACCCAGTACTTC.

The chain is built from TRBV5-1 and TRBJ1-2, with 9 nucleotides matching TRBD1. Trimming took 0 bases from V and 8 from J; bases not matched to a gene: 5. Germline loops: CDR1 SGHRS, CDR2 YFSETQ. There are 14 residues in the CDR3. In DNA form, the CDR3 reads TGCGCCAGCAGCTTGGACAGGGGGCCATGGGGCTACACCTTC. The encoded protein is CASSLDRGPWGYTF.

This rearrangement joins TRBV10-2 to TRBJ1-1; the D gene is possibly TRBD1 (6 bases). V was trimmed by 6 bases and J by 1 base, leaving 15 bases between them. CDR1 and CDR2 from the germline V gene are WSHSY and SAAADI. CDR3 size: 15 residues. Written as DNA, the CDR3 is TGCGCCAGCAGGAAGTCCCAGGGGAGGAACACTGAAGCTTTCTTT. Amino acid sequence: CASRKSQGRNTEAFF.

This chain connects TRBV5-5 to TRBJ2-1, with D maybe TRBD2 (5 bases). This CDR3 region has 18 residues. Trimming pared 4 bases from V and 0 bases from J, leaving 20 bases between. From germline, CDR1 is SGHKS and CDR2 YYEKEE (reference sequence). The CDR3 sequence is CASSPLGLRDRSYNEQFF. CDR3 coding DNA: TGTGCCAGCAGCCCCCTCGGGTTGAGGGATCGCTCCTACAATGAGCAGTTCTTC.

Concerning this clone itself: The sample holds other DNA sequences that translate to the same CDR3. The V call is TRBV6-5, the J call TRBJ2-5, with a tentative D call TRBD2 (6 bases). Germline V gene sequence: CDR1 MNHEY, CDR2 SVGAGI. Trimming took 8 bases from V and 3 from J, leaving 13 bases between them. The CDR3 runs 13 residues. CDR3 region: CASVRGSEETQYF. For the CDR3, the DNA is TGTGCCAGCGTCCGGGGGAGCGAAGAGACCCAGTACTTC.

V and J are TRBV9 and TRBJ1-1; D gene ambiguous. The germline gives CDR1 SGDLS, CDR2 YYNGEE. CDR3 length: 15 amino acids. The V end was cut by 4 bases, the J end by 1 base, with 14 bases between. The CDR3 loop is CASSPRLVTNTEAFF. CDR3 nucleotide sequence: TGTGCCAGCAGCCCCCGGTTGGTTACGAACACTGAAGCTTTCTTT.

CDR3 protein: CASSLGDSQAVAFF. The CDR3 DNA is TGCGCCAGCAGCTTAGGGGACAGTCAAGCGGTGGCTTTCTTT. The chain couples TRBV5-1 to TRBJ1-1; 7 nucleotides agree with TRBD1. Germline trimming cut 2 bases from V and 11 bases from J; bases unmatched to any gene: 12. The CDR3 totals 14 residues. CDR1 SGHRS and CDR2 YFSETQ come from the germline V gene. Looking up the rest from reference TRBV5-1 and TRBJ1-1 gives the full variable domain: KAGVTQTPRYLIKTRGQQVTLSCSPISGHRSVSWYQQTPGQGLQFLFEYFSETQRNKGNFPGRFSGRQFSNSRSEMNVSTLELGDSALYLCASSLGDSQAVAFFGQGTRLTVV.

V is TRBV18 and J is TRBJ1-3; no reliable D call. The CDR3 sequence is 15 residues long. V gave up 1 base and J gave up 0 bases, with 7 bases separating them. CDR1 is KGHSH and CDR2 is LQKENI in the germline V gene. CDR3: CASSPQQNSGNTIYF. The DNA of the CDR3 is TGTGCCAGCTCACCACAACAGAACTCTGGAAACACCATATATTTT. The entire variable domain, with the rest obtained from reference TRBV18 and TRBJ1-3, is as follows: NAGVMQNPRHLVRRRGQEARLRCSPMKGHSHVYWYRQLPEEGLKFMVYLQKENIIDESGMPKERFSAEFPKEGPSILRIQQVVRGDSAAYFCASSPQQNSGNTIYFGEGSWLTVV.